Below are 27 T cell receptor beta chains sequenced from a single sample in a study of T cells in Graves' hyperthyroidism and ophthalmopathy. Amplification yielded TCR beta CDR3 regions, with RNA transcripts as the source. HTBI primers drove first-round RT-PCR of the TCR CDR3. MiXCR, run by TCRdb on the multiplex PCR reads, gives a single entry per CDR3 protein. Of approximately 720,000 distinct CDR3 sequences detected, around 20% appear once; the ten largest clones hold over 15%. The sequenced sample consisted of blood. The source is a woman in her 50s with Graves' hyperthyroidism that later progressed to Graves' ophthalmopathy.

In this sample, this clonotype turned up many times. The chain recombines TRBV15 with TRBJ2-3; 8 nucleotides match TRBD2. This CDR3 is built from 17 residues. V dropped 0 bases and J dropped 5; count of bases not matched to a gene: 10. The germline gives CDR1 LNHNV, CDR2 YYDKDF (reference sequence). The DNA for the CDR3 is TGTGCCACCAGCAGAGACGGCGGTCGGGGGGGCAGAGATACGCAGTATTTT. Its protein product is CATSRDGGRGGRDTQYF. The variable domain in full, with the rest retrieved from reference TRBV15 and TRBJ2-3, is DAMVIQNPRYQVTQFGKPVTLSCSQTLNHNVMYWYQQKSSQAPKLLFHYYDKDFNNEADTPDNFQSRRPNTSFCFLDIRSPGLGDTAMYLCATSRDGGRGGRDTQYFGPGTRLTVL.

This clonotype has just a few counts. This CDR3 is CASSQPGHGAYEQYF. The CDR3 DNA sequence: TGTGCCAGCAGCCAACCGGGACACGGAGCCTACGAGCAGTACTTC. The chain employs TRBV3-1 and TRBJ2-7, with D tentatively TRBD1 (6 bases). With 2 bases removed from V and 2 bases from J, the gap between germline ends came to 13 bases. This CDR3 is 15 amino acids long. Looked up from germline, CDR1 is LGHDT and CDR2 is YNNKEL (reference sequence).

V usage is TRBV10-3 and J usage is TRBJ2-7; the D gene is possibly TRBD1 (6 bases). Between the trimmed V and J ends, which lost 5 bases and 1 base, there was a span of 9 bases. The CDR3 consists of 13 residues. Looked up from germline, CDR1 is ENHRY and CDR2 is SYGVKD. The CDR3 sequence: CAISSDSSYEQYF. CDR3 DNA sequence: TGTGCCATCAGTTCGGACAGTTCCTACGAGCAGTACTTC.

In its sample, this clonotype was seen a few times. The chain is built from TRBV29-1 and TRBJ2-2; D uncertain. V lost 3 bases and J 0 bases, leaving 5 bases between the germline ends. The CDR3 runs to 13 residues. Germline CDR1 SQVTM, CDR2 ANQGSEA. The CDR3 is CSVEPANTGELFF. The DNA of the CDR3 is TGCAGCGTTGAGCCAGCGAACACCGGGGAGCTGTTTTTT.

This clonotype is medium-sized by share. The chain employs TRBV20-1 and TRBJ2-1; D ambiguous. Trimming cost V 2 bases and J 3 bases, with 17 bases left between them. Per germline, CDR1 DFQATT and CDR2 SNEGSKA (reference sequence). The CDR3 consists of 16 residues. The CDR3 loop reads CSARPNSRPGYNEQFF. The DNA of the CDR3 is TGCAGTGCTAGACCCAACAGCCGGCCCGGCTACAATGAGCAGTTCTTC.

This clonotype appeared many times. The rearrangement links TRBV5-6 to TRBJ1-2, with TRBD1 identical over 8 bases. V shed 4 bases and J 5 bases; nucleotides not matched to a gene: 7. The CDR3 has 14 amino acids. CDR1 is SGHDT and CDR2 is YYEEEE in the germline V gene. The CDR3 DNA follows: TGTGCCAGCAGCCCCGGCCGGACAGGGTATGGCTACACCTTC. Its translation: CASSPGRTGYGYTF.

This clonotype was recorded many times. The chain combines TRBV12-3 or TRBV12-4 with TRBJ2-3; D is ambiguous. V dropped 2 bases and J dropped 3 bases, with 12 bases sitting between them. This CDR3 region has 15 residues. In DNA, the CDR3 is TGTGCCAGCAGTTTATGGTGGCAGGCTACAGATACGCAGTATTTT. Translating it yields CASSLWWQATDTQYF.

This clonotype has just a few counts. This chain uses TRBV7-2 with TRBJ2-3, with D uncertain. The germline CDR1 and CDR2 sequences are SGHTA and FQGNSA. The CDR3 loop spans 17 amino acids. V gave up 2 bases and J gave up 1 base, with 16 bases separating them. This chain's CDR3 is CASSLRADRWGTDTQYF. Here the CDR3 DNA reads TGTGCCAGCAGCTTAAGGGCAGACCGGTGGGGCACAGATACGCAGTATTTT.

This clonotype was seen at least ten times. The chain links TRBV20-1 to TRBJ2-3; 9 bases fit TRBD1. The CDR3 is 13 residues long. CDR1 is DFQATT, CDR2 SNEGSKA, per germline (reference sequence). The trim removed 5 bases at V and 8 bases at J, leaving 8 bases unmatched. Here the CDR3 DNA reads TGCAGTGCTTCTTACAGGGGGCTGGGTACGCAGTATTTT. Protein product: CSASYRGLGTQYF.

This clonotype showed up many times. The rearrangement uses TRBV20-1 and TRBJ1-5; D is possibly TRBD1 (5 bases). CDR3 size: 14 residues. CDR1 is DFQATT, CDR2 SNEGSKA, per germline (reference sequence). Trimming removed 0 bases from V and 4 bases from J, with 10 bases in between. CDR3 coding DNA: TGCAGTGCTAGAGAATTGCGGGGGAATCAGCCCCAGCATTTT. It specifies CSARELRGNQPQHF.

This clonotype appeared many times. V gene TRBV12-3 or TRBV12-4 combines with J gene TRBJ1-1, with a weak D call TRBD1 (5 bases). Trimming cost V 6 bases and J 8 bases, with 16 bases left between them. The CDR3 is 13 amino acids. CDR3: CASSSFQGSEAFF. The CDR3 nucleotides are TGTGCCAGCAGCTCTTTTCAGGGTTCCGAAGCTTTCTTT.

This clonotype has more than one count but fewer than ten. This sequence joins TRBV5-1 and TRBJ1-6, with D possibly being TRBD1 (6 bases). The germline gives CDR1 SGHRS, CDR2 YFSETQ. CDR3 length equals 15 residues. Trimming shortened V by 6 bases and J by 5 bases, and 15 bases separated the two germline ends. The CDR3 DNA reads as TGCGCCAGCACCCGACGGGGGCACGATAATTCACCCCTCCACTTT. Encoded protein: CASTRRGHDNSPLHF.

This clonotype occurred a few times. This sequence joins TRBV20-1 and TRBJ1-1; D is perhaps TRBD1 (5 bases). V lost 5 bases and J 11 bases, leaving 15 bases between the germline ends. This CDR3 comprises 11 residues. Per germline, CDR1 DFQATT and CDR2 SNEGSKA (reference sequence). CDR3 residues: CSAWSGDRAFF. The CDR3, as DNA: TGCAGTGCTTGGTCGGGGGATCGGGCTTTCTTT.

A few counts support this clonotype. The genes are TRBV3-1 and TRBJ2-1; D not resolved. The CDR3 has 14 residues. Germline V gives CDR1 LGHDT, CDR2 YNNKEL (reference sequence). Trimming took 0 bases from V and 9 from J, leaving 12 bases between them. The chain's CDR3 is CASSQDHGVFEQFF. The CDR3, as DNA: TGTGCCAGCAGCCAAGATCATGGAGTATTTGAGCAGTTCTTC.

This clonotype was counted ten times or more. CDR3 sequence: CASSIGVGLNTEAFF. CDR3 sequence (DNA): TGTGCCAGTAGTATAGGAGTCGGATTGAACACTGAAGCTTTCTTT. The gene calls are TRBV19 and TRBJ1-1, with unresolved D. The CDR3 has 15 residues. Germline lookup yields CDR1 LNHDA and CDR2 SQIVND (reference sequence). With 1 base removed from V and 0 bases from J, the gap between germline ends came to 9 bases. Based on the CDR3 plus reference TRBV19 and TRBJ1-1, the full variable domain is DGGITQSPKYLFRKEGQNVTLSCEQNLNHDAMYWYRQDPGQGLRLIYYSQIVNDFQKGDIAEGYSVSREKKESFPLTVTSAQKNPTAFYLCASSIGVGLNTEAFFGQGTRLTVV.

This chain joins TRBV4-1 and TRBJ2-3; D is unclear. Germline V lookup: CDR1 MGHRA, CDR2 YSYEKL. This CDR3 region has 14 residues. Trimming stripped 0 bases from V and 6 bases from J, with 10 bases between. The chain's CDR3 is CASSQDQPADTQYF. In DNA, the CDR3 is TGCGCCAGCAGCCAAGATCAGCCGGCCGATACGCAGTATTTT.

The rearrangement uses TRBV7-9 and TRBJ1-4; the match to TRBD1 covers 8 bases. Germline trimming cut 4 bases from V and 5 bases from J; bases unmatched to any gene: 6. Germline loops: CDR1 SEHNR, CDR2 FQNEAQ (reference sequence). CDR3 size: 15 residues. DNA of the CDR3: TGTGCCAGCAGCTCTACAGGGGGACGGAATGAAAAACTGTTTTTT. It translates to CASSSTGGRNEKLFF. Filled out from reference TRBV7-9 and TRBJ1-4, the complete variable domain reads DTGVSQNPRHKITKRGQNVTFRCDPISEHNRLYWYRQTLGQGPEFLTYFQNEAQLEKSRLLSDRFSAERPKGSFSTLEIQRTEQGDSAMYLCASSSTGGRNEKLFFGSGTQLSVL.

This clonotype was counted a few times. V and J are TRBV3-1 and TRBJ2-1; tentatively, D is TRBD1 or TRBD2 (6 bases each). V lost 0 bases and J 10 bases, leaving 16 bases between the germline ends. This CDR3 has 15 residues. Germline lookup yields CDR1 LGHDT and CDR2 YNNKEL (reference sequence). CDR3 region: CASSQDRGQGEEQFF. CDR3 DNA sequence: TGTGCCAGCAGCCAAGATCGGGGGCAGGGCGAGGAGCAGTTCTTC.

The CDR3 spells CATSDPFSGGANEQFF. The CDR3 DNA reads as TGTGCCACCAGTGATCCCTTTAGCGGGGGGGCCAATGAGCAGTTCTTC. V gene TRBV24-1 combines with J gene TRBJ2-1; TRBD2 matches at 11 bases. The CDR3 consists of 16 residues. The J segment lost 6 bases and the V segment lost 3 bases, leaving 6 bases of the junction unmatched. Germline CDR1 and CDR2: KGHDR and SFDVKD.

This clonotype was seen repeatedly, ten times or more. The chain joins TRBV5-1 to TRBJ2-3; D is perhaps TRBD2 (5 bases). This CDR3 contains 16 residues. Looked up from germline, CDR1 is SGHRS and CDR2 is YFSETQ. Trimming cost V 0 bases and J 5 bases, with 16 bases left between them. As DNA, the CDR3 is TGCGCCAGCAGCTTGGCCGGGCAGACCCGGGGAGATACGCAGTATTTT. This codes for CASSLAGQTRGDTQYF.

This clonotype was counted between two and nine times. The CDR3 region is CASSPLDRGTGNTIYF. In DNA, the CDR3 is TGCGCCAGCAGCCCGCTGGACAGGGGGACTGGAAACACCATATATTTT. The chain carries TRBV5-1 and TRBJ1-3, with 10 bases lining up with TRBD1. The CDR3 is made up of 16 amino acids. V lost 4 bases, J lost 2 bases, and 6 bases stayed unmatched. CDR1 and CDR2 from the germline V gene are SGHRS and YFSETQ.

V is TRBV4-1 and J is TRBJ1-2; TRBD1 aligns across 7 bases. Trimming cost V 4 bases and J 2 bases; bases outside gene matches: 10. The CDR3 length is 16 residues. CDR1 is MGHRA and CDR2 is YSYEKL in the germline V gene. CDR3 residues: CASSPAGTEGNYGYTF. CDR3 in DNA: TGCGCCAGCAGCCCAGCCGGGACAGAAGGAAACTATGGCTACACCTTC.

The chain joins TRBV6-2 or TRBV6-3 to TRBJ1-2; D gene uncertain. CDR1 MNHEY and CDR2 SVGEGT come from the germline V gene. The germline V and J ends were trimmed by 5 bases and 6 bases, with 19 bases remaining between them. This CDR3 has 15 residues. CDR3 bases: TGTGCCAGCAGTAACAACCGCCTCTCGGGCAATGGCTACACCTTC. Residues: CASSNNRLSGNGYTF.

This clonotype was seen a few times. V is TRBV4-1 and J is TRBJ1-1; TRBD1 aligns across 7 bases. Germline V gene data show CDR1 as MGHRA and CDR2 as YSYEKL. The CDR3 has 16 residues. The junction had 4 bases not matched to a gene; V was cut back by 0 bases and J by 0 bases. DNA of the CDR3: TGCGCCAGCAGCCAAGATAAGGACAGGCTGAACACTGAAGCTTTCTTT. It translates to CASSQDKDRLNTEAFF.

This clonotype was picked up many times. CDR3 residues: CASSLDSLTDTQYF. CDR3 nucleotides: TGTGCCAGCAGCCTCGACTCCCTCACAGATACGCAGTATTTT. The chain uses TRBV11-3 and TRBJ2-3; D is uncertain. This CDR3 spans 14 amino acids. Deletions cut 5 bases from V and 2 bases from J, with 11 bases between. CDR1 is SGHNT, CDR2 YENEEA, per germline.

This rearrangement joins TRBV5-1 to TRBJ2-1; TRBD2 matches at 16 bases. The CDR3 has 17 amino acids. The trim removed 3 bases at V and 6 bases at J, leaving 6 bases unmatched. Germline loops: CDR1 SGHRS, CDR2 YFSETQ. The DNA for the CDR3 is TGCGCCAGCAGCTGGGGGACTAGCGGGGGGGCCGCCAATGAGCAGTTCTTC. Its translation: CASSWGTSGGAANEQFF. The full variable domain, in which reference TRBV5-1 and TRBJ2-1 provide the parts outside the CDR3, is KAGVTQTPRYLIKTRGQQVTLSCSPISGHRSVSWYQQTPGQGLQFLFEYFSETQRNKGNFPGRFSGRQFSNSRSEMNVSTLELGDSALYLCASSWGTSGGAANEQFFGPGTRLTVL.

This clonotype was observed many times. The J gene is TRBJ1-4, the V gene TRBV11-2, with 8 bases lining up with TRBD1. Germline CDR1 is SGHAT and CDR2 is FQNNGV. The CDR3 contains 14 residues. The V gene end was trimmed by 5 bases and the J gene end by 7 bases; junction bases not matched to a gene: 6. CDR3 amino acids: CASSPDRVAEKLFF. DNA for the CDR3: TGTGCCAGCAGCCCGGACAGGGTAGCTGAAAAACTGTTTTTT.